This TCR beta chain is drawn from a study of blood T cells in healthy people across ages. Whole-study results and caveats: Unsorted PBMC input precluded a conclusive naive versus antigen-experienced comparison.

The CDR3 is 17 amino acids. From germline, CDR1 is SGHAT and CDR2 FQNNGV. V gave up 3 bases and J gave up 5 bases, with 20 bases separating them. On this clonotype: No antigen is known for it.

A sample-barcoded 5' primer and a J-beta primer mix were used in a second PCR of about 6 to 11 cycles. Each of the cDNA molecules was tagged by a template-switch adaptor with 12 random nucleotides. TCRdb independently ran MiXCR on the 5' RACE reads; one entry per CDR3 protein. The sample lists over 1,200,000 distinct CDR3 sequences, roughly 64% occurring once. The source is a man younger than 35 in good health. The chain joins TRBV11-2 to TRBJ2-1; D perhaps matches TRBD1 (6 bases). Input material: blood. Written as DNA, the CDR3 is TGTGCCAGCAGCTTTCCCCGAGACGGGACAAGGGACAATGAGCAGTTCTTC. Protein product: CASSFPRDGTRDNEQFF.